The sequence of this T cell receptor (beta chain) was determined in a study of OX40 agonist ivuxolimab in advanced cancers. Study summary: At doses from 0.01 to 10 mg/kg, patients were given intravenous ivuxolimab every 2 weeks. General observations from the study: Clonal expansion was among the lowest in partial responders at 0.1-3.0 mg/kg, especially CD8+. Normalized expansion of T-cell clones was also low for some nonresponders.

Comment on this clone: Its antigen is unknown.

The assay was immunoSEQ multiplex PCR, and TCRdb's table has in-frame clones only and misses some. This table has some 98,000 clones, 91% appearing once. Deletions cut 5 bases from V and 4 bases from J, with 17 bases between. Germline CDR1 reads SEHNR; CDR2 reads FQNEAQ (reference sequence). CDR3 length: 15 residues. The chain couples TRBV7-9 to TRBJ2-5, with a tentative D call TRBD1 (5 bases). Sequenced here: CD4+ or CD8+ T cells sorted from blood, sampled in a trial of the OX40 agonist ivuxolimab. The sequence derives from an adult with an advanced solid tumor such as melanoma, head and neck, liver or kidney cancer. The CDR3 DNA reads TGTGCCAGCAGCAGGCCCCCAGGGTTTGGAGAGACCCAGTACTTC. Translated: CASSRPPGFGETQYF.